A single sample is the source of the 18 T cell receptor beta chains below, sequenced in a study of blood T cell repertoires in COVID-19. Only in-frame clones appear in the TCRdb table, and some are missing; sequencing was by immunoSEQ multiplex PCR. The sample consists of about 64,000 clones, approximately 78% of them appearing once. The sample comprised peripheral blood. The receptors originated from a man older than 75 with acute or convalescent COVID-19.

The chain uses TRBV6-6 and TRBJ1-2, with D possibly matching TRBD1 (6 bases). The CDR3 has 16 residues. V was pared by 2 bases and J by 2 bases, with 15 bases between. Germline V gives CDR1 MNHNY, CDR2 SVGAGI (reference sequence). The CDR3 nucleotides are TGTGCCAGCAGTTACCCAGGGCAGGGGTTGAACTATGGCTACACCTTC. The encoded protein is CASSYPGQGLNYGYTF.

V gene TRBV7-2 combines with J gene TRBJ1-5; no clear D. Germline V gives CDR1 SGHTA, CDR2 FQGNSA. Trimming cost V 7 bases and J 6 bases, with 16 bases left between them. The CDR3 has 14 amino acids. DNA of the CDR3: TGTGCCAGCACCGTGGGGAGGGAGCCTCAGCCCCAGCATTTT. Translation gives CASTVGREPQPQHF. The full variable domain, in which reference TRBV7-2 and TRBJ1-5 provide the parts outside the CDR3, is GAGVSQSPSNKVTEKGKDVELRCDPISGHTALYWYRQSLGQGLEFLIYFQGNSAPDKSGLPSDRFSAERTGGSVSTLTIQRTQQEDSAVYLCASTVGREPQPQHFGDGTRLSIL.

This rearrangement joins TRBV19 to TRBJ1-5; tentatively, D is TRBD1 (6 bases). Germline assignment: CDR1 LNHDA and CDR2 SQIVND (reference sequence). The germline V and J ends were trimmed by 4 bases and 7 bases, with 8 bases remaining between them. This CDR3 region has 12 residues. CDR3 sequence: CASSTGVQPQHF. The CDR3 DNA sequence: TGTGCCAGTAGTACAGGGGTCCAGCCCCAGCATTTT.

This chain joins TRBV5-6 and TRBJ1-2, with TRBD1 identical over 7 bases. The V gene's germline CDR1 is SGHDT and CDR2 YYEEEE. This CDR3 region has 16 residues. The J segment lost 1 base and the V segment lost 2 bases, leaving 8 bases of the junction unmatched. Written as DNA, the CDR3 is TGTGCCAGCAGCTTTAAGGCAGGGGGGCGTAACTATGGCTACACCTTC. Protein: CASSFKAGGRNYGYTF.

The V and J genes are TRBV7-9 and TRBJ2-1, with 9 bases identical to TRBD1. V lost 3 bases and J lost 9; bases outside the gene matches: 9. The length of the CDR3 is 15 residues. Germline V gives CDR1 SEHNR, CDR2 FQNEAQ (reference sequence). The CDR3 DNA sequence: TGTGCCAGCAGCTTTGGGGGACAGGGACATCCTGAGCAGTTCTTC. This translates into CASSFGGQGHPEQFF.

This rearrangement joins TRBV12-1 to TRBJ1-1; the D call of TRBD1 is as the table states it, not checked on the DNA. TRBV12-1 is flagged as a pseudogene. This CDR3 has 16 amino acids. CDR3 region: CASSFNKTGLNTEAFF. In DNA, the CDR3 is TGTGCCAGCAGCTTCAACAAGACAGGGTTGAACACTGAAGCTTTCTTT.

CDR3 region: CASSLSQARSPLHF. In DNA, the CDR3 is TGTGCCAGCAGCTTAAGTCAGGCTCGTTCACCCCTCCACTTT. The J gene is TRBJ1-6, the V gene TRBV13; D is unresolved. V lost 2 bases to trimming and J lost 9 bases, with 11 bases between them. The CDR3 is made up of 14 amino acids. From germline, CDR1 is PRHDT and CDR2 FYEKMQ (reference sequence).

V and J are TRBV5-1 and TRBJ2-4, with 7 nucleotides matching TRBD2. With 4 bases clipped from V and 3 bases from J, the junction kept 4 bases outside the gene matches. The CDR3 has 14 amino acids. Germline V gene data show CDR1 as SGHRS and CDR2 as YFSETQ. The CDR3 sequence is CASSTGGFKNIQYF. In DNA form, the CDR3 reads TGCGCCAGCAGCACGGGGGGTTTCAAAAACATTCAGTACTTC.

The chain carries TRBV10-2 and TRBJ2-7; tentative D call: TRBD2 (5 bases). There are 16 residues in the CDR3. Trimming shortened V by 1 base and J by 3 bases, and 16 bases separated the two germline ends. The germline V gene encodes CDR1 WSHSY and CDR2 SAAADI. CDR3 in DNA: TGCGCCAGCAGTGAGTTCGATCCGGGATTATACTACGAGCAGTACTTC. This sequence encodes CASSEFDPGLYYEQYF.

V is TRBV19 and J is TRBJ2-3; 9 bases align to TRBD1. J was trimmed by 2 bases and V by 8 bases; bases with no gene match: 8. The CDR3 extends over 15 amino acids. Germline lookup yields CDR1 LNHDA and CDR2 SQIVND (reference sequence). CDR3 coding DNA: TGTGCCAGTGCCCCTGACAGGGGGAACACAGATACGCAGTATTTT. Its protein product is CASAPDRGNTDTQYF.

This clone was observed once. The gene calls are TRBV2 and TRBJ2-5; no firm D call. V lost 5 bases and J lost 0, with 7 bases in between. The CDR3 has 13 residues. Looked up from germline, CDR1 is SNHLY and CDR2 is FYNNEI. The chain's CDR3 is CASSLADQETQYF. Written as DNA, the CDR3 is TGTGCCAGCAGTCTGGCAGACCAAGAGACCCAGTACTTC.

The chain joins TRBV5-1 to TRBJ2-3; TRBD2 aligns across 8 bases. In germline, CDR1 is SGHRS, CDR2 YFSETQ. V gave up 4 bases and J gave up 9 bases; unmatched junction bases: 16. The CDR3 is 16 amino acids. This CDR3 reads CASSPEGSGSAGTQYF. CDR3 in DNA: TGCGCCAGCAGCCCCGAGGGGAGCGGGAGCGCAGGGACGCAGTATTTT.

This chain joins TRBV18 and TRBJ1-2; TRBD1 agrees at 11 bases. The CDR3 length is 13 residues. The germline gives CDR1 KGHSH, CDR2 LQKENI. The J segment lost 6 bases and the V segment lost 3 bases, leaving 0 bases of the junction unmatched. The CDR3 nucleotides are TGTGCCAGCTCACCGGGACAGGGGGATGGCTACACCTTC. This encodes CASSPGQGDGYTF.

The chain links TRBV2 to TRBJ1-2; maybe TRBD1 (5 bases). Germline V gene sequence: CDR1 SNHLY, CDR2 FYNNEI. The CDR3 totals 15 residues. V lost 4 bases and J 1 base, leaving 13 bases between the germline ends. The CDR3 DNA reads TGTGCCAGCAGTGGATGGACAAGGAGTAACTATGGCTACACCTTC. This encodes CASSGWTRSNYGYTF.

The chain couples TRBV2 to TRBJ1-6; possible D gene TRBD1, 5 bases. The ends were cut back, 3 bases at V and 4 bases at J, with 13 bases in the middle. CDR1 and CDR2 (germline): SNHLY, FYNNEI. The CDR3 spans 16 residues. The CDR3 nucleotides are TGTGCCAGCAGTGACAAGGGGTATCCTTATAATTCACCCCTCCACTTT. Its translation: CASSDKGYPYNSPLHF.

The V and J genes are TRBV19 and TRBJ1-4; TRBD1 is a possible D gene (6 bases). V was clipped by 7 bases and J by 8 bases, with 17 bases between them. Per the germline V gene, CDR1 is LNHDA and CDR2 is SQIVND (reference sequence). The CDR3 length is 14 residues. The CDR3 sequence: CASKITGRHEKLFF. The CDR3 nucleotides read TGTGCCAGTAAAATAACAGGGCGCCACGAAAAACTGTTTTTT.

V gene TRBV2 combines with J gene TRBJ1-1, with D possibly matching TRBD1 (5 bases). CDR1 SNHLY and CDR2 FYNNEI come from the germline V gene. Trimming left V 3 bases short and J 3 bases short, with 8 bases between. The CDR3 extends over 13 amino acids. For the CDR3, the DNA is TGTGCCAGCAGTGACGGACACGACACTGAAGCTTTCTTT. Translated, it gives CASSDGHDTEAFF.

The chain employs TRBV18 and TRBJ2-5; 11 bases map to TRBD2. CDR3 length equals 18 residues. Germline lookup yields CDR1 KGHSH and CDR2 LQKENI. With V trimmed by 1 base and J by 5 bases, 12 bases remained unmatched. The CDR3 DNA sequence: TGTGCCAGCTCACCACTCCCCCCGACTAGCGGGGCCGCCGAGACCCAGTACTTC. Protein product: CASSPLPPTSGAAETQYF. Together with reference TRBV18 and TRBJ2-5, the CDR3 gives the full variable domain: NAGVMQNPRHLVRRRGQEARLRCSPMKGHSHVYWYRQLPEEGLKFMVYLQKENIIDESGMPKERFSAEFPKEGPSILRIQQVVRGDSAAYFCASSPLPPTSGAAETQYFGPGTRLLVL.